By share of the sample, the clone carrying this T cell receptor (beta chain) is medium-sized. Generated by immunoSEQ multiplex PCR, the TCRdb table keeps only in-frame clones and is missing some. The sample has about 20,000 clones; 65% to 80% are singletons. These data are taken from a study of PD-1 blockade in classical Hodgkin lymphoma. Time point here: cycle 4 day 1 (C4D1), after more than five weeks of nivolumab. Brentuximab vedotin exposure varied among the patients, all of whom had relapsed after autologous stem cell transplantation. Magnetic negative selection was used to purify CD4+ T cells from thawed PBMCs. The CDR3 has 15 residues. Germline V lookup: CDR1 MNHNS, CDR2 SASEGT. Deletions cut 7 bases from V and 0 bases from J, with 13 bases between.

The input for sequencing was CD4+ T cells from blood, taken before the fourth cycle of nivolumab. The gene calls are TRBV6-1 and TRBJ1-5, with D perhaps TRBD1 (5 bases). This sequence originates from a human donor with classical Hodgkin lymphoma. Here the CDR3 reads CASTSGYNSNQPQHF. DNA of the CDR3: TGTGCCAGCACCTCAGGGTATAATAGCAATCAGCCCCAGCATTTT.